The clone carrying this T cell receptor (beta chain) was observed a few times. The sample originates from a study of ipilimumab plus nivolumab after autologous stem cell transplantation. About the study: A median of 8 nivolumab and 5 ipilimumab doses were given.

Looked up from germline, CDR1 is LNHNV and CDR2 is YYDKDF (reference sequence). Deletions cut 0 bases from V and 6 bases from J, with 0 bases between. CDR3 length: 12 residues. Only in-frame clones appear in the TCRdb table, and some are missing; sequencing was by immunoSEQ multiplex PCR. The data show under 20,000 clones, 65% to 80% seen once. Checkpoint therapy with ipilimumab 1 mg/kg began 14 to 28 days after transplant. Through week 26, nivolumab 3 mg/kg IV was given weeks 1, 4, 7, 10, then biweekly. This TCR came from a male donor with diffuse large B-cell lymphoma. The V gene is TRBV15, the J gene TRBJ1-6; the D is unclear. The material was PBMCs, obtained in a trial of ipilimumab plus nivolumab as post-transplant consolidation. The CDR3 region is CATSRDNSPLHF. DNA of the CDR3: TGTGCCACCAGCAGAGATAATTCACCCCTCCACTTT.